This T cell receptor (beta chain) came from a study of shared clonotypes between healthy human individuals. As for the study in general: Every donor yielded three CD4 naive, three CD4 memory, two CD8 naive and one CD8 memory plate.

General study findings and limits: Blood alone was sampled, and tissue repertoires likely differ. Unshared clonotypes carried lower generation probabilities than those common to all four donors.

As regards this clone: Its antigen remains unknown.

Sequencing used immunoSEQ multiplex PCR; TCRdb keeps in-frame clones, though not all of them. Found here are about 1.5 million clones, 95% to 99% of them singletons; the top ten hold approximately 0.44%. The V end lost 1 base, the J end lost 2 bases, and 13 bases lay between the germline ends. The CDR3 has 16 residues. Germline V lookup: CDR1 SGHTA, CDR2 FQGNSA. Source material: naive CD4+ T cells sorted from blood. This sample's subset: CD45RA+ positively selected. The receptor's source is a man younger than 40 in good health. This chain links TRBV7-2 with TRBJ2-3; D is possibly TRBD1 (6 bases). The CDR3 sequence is CASSLGQGPYTDTQYF. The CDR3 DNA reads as TGTGCCAGCAGCTTAGGCCAGGGGCCCTACACAGATACGCAGTATTTT.